This paragraph covers one TCR beta chain sequence. The germline V gene encodes CDR1 MNHEY and CDR2 SVGAGI. The length of the CDR3 is 15 residues. V lost 10 bases and J 8 bases, leaving 23 bases between the germline ends. The authors' processing: Reference gene primers were amplified, and this amplification served to estimate nucleated cell counts. Clones were read by immunoSEQ multiplex PCR, and TCRdb kept only the in-frame ones, dropping some. The D gene and trimming were derived from the DNA, and the V and J assignments and clone size from that table. The sample shows 120,000 or so clones, roughly 82% of them seen only once. This record belongs to a study of blood T cell repertoires in COVID-19. The wider study: The United States, Italy and Spain supplied acute and convalescent COVID-19 samples. From T cells, B-cell-depleted T cells, or PBMCs came the material, which was cDNA or gDNA.

Input material: peripheral blood. The TCR comes from a woman in her sixties with acute or convalescent COVID-19. The rearrangement links TRBV6-5 to TRBJ1-4; possibly TRBD1 for D (6 bases). The CDR3 sequence: CATRGWGTTGEKLFF. The DNA for the CDR3 is TGTGCCACCCGAGGTTGGGGGACAACGGGGGAAAAACTGTTTTTT.